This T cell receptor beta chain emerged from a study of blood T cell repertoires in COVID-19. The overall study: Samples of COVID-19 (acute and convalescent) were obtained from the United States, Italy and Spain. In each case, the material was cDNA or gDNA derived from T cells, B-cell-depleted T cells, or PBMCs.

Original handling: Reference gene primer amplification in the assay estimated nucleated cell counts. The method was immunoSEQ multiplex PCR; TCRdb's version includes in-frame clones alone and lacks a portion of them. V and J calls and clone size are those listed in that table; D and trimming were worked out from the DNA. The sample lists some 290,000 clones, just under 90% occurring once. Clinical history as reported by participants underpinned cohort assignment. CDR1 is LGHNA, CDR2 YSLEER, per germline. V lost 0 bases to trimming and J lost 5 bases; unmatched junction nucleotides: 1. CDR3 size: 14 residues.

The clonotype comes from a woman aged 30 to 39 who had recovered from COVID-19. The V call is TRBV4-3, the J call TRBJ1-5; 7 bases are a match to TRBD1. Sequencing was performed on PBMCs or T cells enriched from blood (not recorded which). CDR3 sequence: CASSQDRGDQPQHF. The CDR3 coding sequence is TGCGCCAGCAGCCAAGACAGGGGGGATCAGCCCCAGCATTTT.